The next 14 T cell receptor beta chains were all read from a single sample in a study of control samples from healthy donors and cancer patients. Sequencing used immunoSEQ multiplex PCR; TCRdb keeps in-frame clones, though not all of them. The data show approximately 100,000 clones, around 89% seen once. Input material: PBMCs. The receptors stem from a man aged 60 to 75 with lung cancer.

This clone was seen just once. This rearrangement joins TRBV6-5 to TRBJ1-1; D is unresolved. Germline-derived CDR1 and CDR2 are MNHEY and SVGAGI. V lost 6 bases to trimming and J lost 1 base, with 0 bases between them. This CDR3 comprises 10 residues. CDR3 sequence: CASRNTEAFF. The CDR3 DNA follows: TGTGCCAGCAGGAACACTGAAGCTTTCTTT.

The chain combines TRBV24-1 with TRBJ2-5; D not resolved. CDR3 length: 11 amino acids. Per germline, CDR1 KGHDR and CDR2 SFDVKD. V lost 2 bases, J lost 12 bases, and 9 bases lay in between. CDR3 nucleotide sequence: TGTGCCACCAGTGATTCGAACAAGGAGTACTTC. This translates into CATSDSNKEYF.

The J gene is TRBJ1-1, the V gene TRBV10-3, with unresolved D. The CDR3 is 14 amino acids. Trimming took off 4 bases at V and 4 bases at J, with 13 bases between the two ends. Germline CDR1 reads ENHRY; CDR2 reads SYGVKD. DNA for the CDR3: TGTGCCATCAGTGCCCCCCCCGGGCCCACTGAAGCTTTCTTT. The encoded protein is CAISAPPGPTEAFF.

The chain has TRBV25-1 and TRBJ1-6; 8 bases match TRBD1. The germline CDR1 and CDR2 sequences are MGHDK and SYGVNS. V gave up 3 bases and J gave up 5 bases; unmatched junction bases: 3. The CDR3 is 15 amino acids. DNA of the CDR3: TGTGCCAGCAGTGACCGACAGGGGAATAATTCACCCCTCCACTTT. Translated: CASSDRQGNNSPLHF.

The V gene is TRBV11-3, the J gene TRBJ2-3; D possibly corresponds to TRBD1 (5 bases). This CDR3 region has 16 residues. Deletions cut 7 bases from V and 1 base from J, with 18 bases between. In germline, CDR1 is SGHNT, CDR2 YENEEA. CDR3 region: CASTTPRQIRTDTQYF. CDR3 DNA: TGTGCCAGCACCACCCCGCGACAGATACGCACAGATACGCAGTATTTT.

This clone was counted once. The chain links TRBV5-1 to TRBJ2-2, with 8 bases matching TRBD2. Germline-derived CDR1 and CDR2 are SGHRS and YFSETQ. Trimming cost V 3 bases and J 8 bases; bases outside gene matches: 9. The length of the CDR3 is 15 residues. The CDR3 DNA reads TGCGCCAGCAGCTCGTCAGCGGGGGCTGCGGGGGAGCTGTTTTTT. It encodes CASSSSAGAAGELFF.

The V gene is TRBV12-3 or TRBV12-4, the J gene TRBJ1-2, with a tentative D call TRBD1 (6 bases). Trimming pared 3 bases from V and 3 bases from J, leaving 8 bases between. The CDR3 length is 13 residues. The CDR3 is CASSLGHDYGYTF. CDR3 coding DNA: TGTGCCAGCAGTTTGGGACACGACTATGGCTACACCTTC.

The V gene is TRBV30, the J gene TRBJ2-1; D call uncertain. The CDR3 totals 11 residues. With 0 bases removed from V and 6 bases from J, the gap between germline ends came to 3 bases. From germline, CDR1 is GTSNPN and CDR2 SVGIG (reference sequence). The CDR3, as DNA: TGTGCCTGGAGTGTAGGCAATGAGCAGTTCTTC. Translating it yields CAWSVGNEQFF.

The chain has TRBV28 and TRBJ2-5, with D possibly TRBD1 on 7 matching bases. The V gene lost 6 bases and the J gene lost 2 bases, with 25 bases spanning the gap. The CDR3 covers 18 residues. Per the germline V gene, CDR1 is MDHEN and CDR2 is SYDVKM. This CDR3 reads CASSLGQRLNGLQETQYF. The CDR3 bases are TGTGCCAGCAGCCTGGGACAGCGATTAAACGGACTACAAGAGACCCAGTACTTC.

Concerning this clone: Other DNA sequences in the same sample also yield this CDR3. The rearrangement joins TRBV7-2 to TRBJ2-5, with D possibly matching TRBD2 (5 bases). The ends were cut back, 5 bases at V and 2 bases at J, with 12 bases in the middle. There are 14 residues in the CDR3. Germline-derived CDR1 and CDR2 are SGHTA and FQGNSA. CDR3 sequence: CASSPRRGQETQYF. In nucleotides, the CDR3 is TGTGCCAGCAGCCCAAGACGGGGTCAAGAGACCCAGTACTTC.

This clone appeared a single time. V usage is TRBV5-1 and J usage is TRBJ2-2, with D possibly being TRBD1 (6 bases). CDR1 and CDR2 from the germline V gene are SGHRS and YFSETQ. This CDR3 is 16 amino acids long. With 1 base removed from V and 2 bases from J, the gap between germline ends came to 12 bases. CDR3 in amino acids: CASSLTGFPNTGELFF. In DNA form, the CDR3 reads TGCGCCAGCAGCTTGACAGGGTTCCCAAACACCGGGGAGCTGTTTTTT.

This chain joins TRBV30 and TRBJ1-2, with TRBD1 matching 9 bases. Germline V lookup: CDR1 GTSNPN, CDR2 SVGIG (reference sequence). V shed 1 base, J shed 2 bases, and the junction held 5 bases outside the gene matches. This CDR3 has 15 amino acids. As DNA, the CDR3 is TGTGCCTGGAGTGGGAAGGGACAGGGCAACTATGGCTACACCTTC. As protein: CAWSGKGQGNYGYTF.

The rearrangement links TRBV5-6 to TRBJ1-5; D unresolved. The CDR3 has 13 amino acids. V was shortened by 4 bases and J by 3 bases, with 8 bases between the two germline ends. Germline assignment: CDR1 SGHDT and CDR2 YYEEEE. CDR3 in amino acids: CASSLGPNQPQHF. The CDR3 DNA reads TGTGCCAGCAGCCTCGGCCCCAATCAGCCCCAGCATTTT.

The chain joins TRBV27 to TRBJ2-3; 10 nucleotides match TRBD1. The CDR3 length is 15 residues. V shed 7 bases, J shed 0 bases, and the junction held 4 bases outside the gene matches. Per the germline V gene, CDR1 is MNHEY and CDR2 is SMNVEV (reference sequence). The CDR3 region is CASNRQGASTDTQYF. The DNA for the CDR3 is TGTGCCAGCAACAGACAGGGGGCGAGCACAGATACGCAGTATTTT.